One sample yielded the 14 T cell receptor beta chains listed below, sequenced in a study of control samples from healthy donors and cancer patients. TCRdb keeps only in-frame clones here, not all; method: immunoSEQ multiplex PCR. This sample yields about 100,000 clones, of which roughly nine tenths are seen a single time; over 15% belongs to the top ten. Material for sequencing was blood. The receptor set was obtained from a woman in her forties or fifties in good health.

The rearrangement uses TRBV5-5 and TRBJ1-2; D is uncertain. The V end was cut by 2 bases, the J end by 0 bases, with 11 bases between. The CDR3 contains 15 residues. The germline V gene has CDR1 SGHKS and CDR2 YYEKEE (reference sequence). The CDR3: CASSFGRYPNYGYTF. The CDR3 nucleotides read TGTGCCAGCAGCTTTGGCCGGTATCCTAACTATGGCTACACCTTC. The full variable domain, with the rest looked up from reference TRBV5-5 and TRBJ1-2, is DAGVTQSPTHLIKTRGQQVTLRCSPISGHKSVSWYQQVLGQGPQFIFQYYEKEERGRGNFPDRFSARQFPNYSSELNVNALLLGDSALYLCASSFGRYPNYGYTFGSGTRLTVV.

This sequence joins TRBV7-2 and TRBJ1-4; D gene ambiguous. V lost 1 base, J lost 10 bases, and 7 bases lay in between. The CDR3 totals 12 residues. CDR1 is SGHTA, CDR2 FQGNSA, per germline. The chain's CDR3 is CASSLVGLKLFF. The CDR3 nucleotides are TGTGCCAGCAGCTTAGTGGGGTTAAAACTGTTTTTT.

In regard to this clone: At one of its ends the junction is not consistent with the germline gene, which may arise from a read error. The chain employs TRBV5-4 and TRBJ2-1, with D perhaps TRBD1 or TRBD2 (5 bases each). The length of the CDR3 is 13 residues. Germline V lookup: CDR1 SGHNT, CDR2 YYREEE (reference sequence). The DNA for the CDR3 is TGCCTGTCCCGGGACCCTCTCTACAATGAGCAGTTCTTC. Its translation is CLSRDPLYNEQFF.

The gene calls are TRBV24-1 and TRBJ1-2; the D gene is possibly TRBD1 (5 bases). Germline lookup yields CDR1 KGHDR and CDR2 SFDVKD. V was clipped by 3 bases and J by 5 bases, with 12 bases between them. This CDR3 region has 14 residues. The CDR3 sequence is CATSDPKDNYGYTF. The CDR3 DNA reads TGTGCCACCAGTGATCCGAAGGACAATTATGGCTACACCTTC.

The gene calls are TRBV6-5 and TRBJ1-6, with TRBD1 matching 10 bases. V shed 4 bases, J shed 10 bases, and the junction held 7 bases outside the gene matches. CDR1 and CDR2 (germline): MNHEY, SVGAGI. The CDR3 contains 15 residues. For the CDR3, the DNA is TGTGCCAGCAGTTCCCTGGGGACAGGGGCCTCACCCCTCCACTTT. It yields the protein CASSSLGTGASPLHF.

V and J are TRBV6-5 and TRBJ2-6, with D unresolved. Germline V lookup: CDR1 MNHEY, CDR2 SVGAGI. The CDR3 has 15 amino acids. The germline V and J ends were trimmed by 8 bases and 1 base, with 12 bases remaining between them. CDR3 region: CASGFLGSGANVLTF. In DNA form, the CDR3 reads TGTGCCAGCGGTTTTCTAGGGTCTGGGGCCAACGTCCTGACTTTC.

V is TRBV5-1 and J is TRBJ1-3; D is unclear. Trimming stripped 0 bases from V and 0 bases from J, with 13 bases between. Per the germline V gene, CDR1 is SGHRS and CDR2 is YFSETQ. CDR3 length: 17 residues. The DNA for the CDR3 is TGCGCCAGCAGCTTGGTATCACGACCTGACTCTGGAAACACCATATATTTT. This codes for CASSLVSRPDSGNTIYF.

This chain joins TRBV7-9 and TRBJ2-1; D gene unclear. The CDR3 sequence is 14 residues long. Germline CDR1 and CDR2: SEHNR and FQNEAQ (reference sequence). V was clipped by 5 bases and J by 4 bases, with 12 bases between them. CDR3 amino acids: CASSRVGTYNEQFF. In nucleotides, the CDR3 is TGTGCCAGCAGCCGCGTTGGAACGTACAATGAGCAGTTCTTC.

The CDR3 sequence is CASSAGLAGVADTQYF. The CDR3 nucleotides read TGTGCCAGCAGCGCGGGACTAGCGGGAGTTGCAGATACGCAGTATTTT. The chain carries TRBV7-9 and TRBJ2-3; 14 bases line up with TRBD2. V gave up 5 bases and J gave up 4 bases; unmatched junction bases: 5. CDR3 size: 16 residues. In germline, CDR1 is SEHNR, CDR2 FQNEAQ (reference sequence).

The chain couples TRBV6-5 to TRBJ2-7; 8 positions match TRBD1. The CDR3 loop spans 13 amino acids. Germline V gene sequence: CDR1 MNHEY, CDR2 SVGAGI. V trimming: 5 bases; J trimming: 9 bases; junction bases outside the gene matches: 9. The CDR3 sequence is CASSPGQGRGQYV. CDR3 in DNA: TGTGCCAGCAGTCCCGGACAGGGTCGGGGGCAGTACGTC.

V is TRBV5-5 and J is TRBJ1-6, with D tentatively TRBD1 (6 bases). CDR1 is SGHKS, CDR2 YYEKEE, per germline (reference sequence). Trimming left V 3 bases short and J 0 bases short, with 16 bases between. The CDR3 totals 18 residues. The CDR3 DNA reads TGTGCCAGCAGCTCGGAGGGGGGTGGATGCTCCTATAATTCACCCCTCCACTTT. Translated, it gives CASSSEGGGCSYNSPLHF. The entire variable domain, with the rest obtained from reference TRBV5-5 and TRBJ1-6, is as follows: DAGVTQSPTHLIKTRGQQVTLRCSPISGHKSVSWYQQVLGQGPQFIFQYYEKEERGRGNFPDRFSARQFPNYSSELNVNALLLGDSALYLCASSSEGGGCSYNSPLHFGNGTRLTVT.

This chain uses TRBV5-4 with TRBJ2-7; D gene uncertain. Germline V gene lookup returns CDR1 SGHNT and CDR2 YYREEE (reference sequence). The V end was cut by 4 bases, the J end by 5 bases, with 13 bases between. The CDR3 loop spans 13 amino acids. The CDR3 nucleotides are TGTGCCAGCAGCCCCGGTGAGGTCGACGAGCAGTACGTC. Translating it yields CASSPGEVDEQYV.

The chain has TRBV24-1 and TRBJ2-1; TRBD2 might be the D (7 bases). The germline V gene encodes CDR1 KGHDR and CDR2 SFDVKD. This CDR3 spans 15 amino acids. Trimming took 2 bases from V and 7 from J, leaving 14 bases between them. The chain's CDR3 is CATSDYPGGGNEQFF. The CDR3 bases are TGTGCCACCAGTGATTATCCGGGGGGCGGGAATGAGCAGTTCTTC.

This clone came up a few times. The rearrangement links TRBV20-1 to TRBJ1-5; D is possibly TRBD1 (6 bases). Germline CDR1 and CDR2: DFQATT and SNEGSKA (reference sequence). The V and J ends lost 6 bases and 11 bases respectively, with 14 bases between them. There are 11 residues in the CDR3. CDR3 DNA sequence: TGCAGTGCCATTAATGGACAGTCCCAGCATTTT. This gives the protein CSAINGQSQHF.